These T cell receptor beta chains were read from a single sample in a study of T cells expressing NK-cell markers. TCRdb re-called the 5' RACE reads and shows each CDR3 protein once, DNA omitted. This repertoire includes about 460,000 distinct CDR3 sequences. The sequenced sample consisted of blood T cells: a sorted CD56 or NKG2C T cell subset, CD4+ or CD8+ T cells, or bulk PBMC T cells (not recorded which). The receptors come from a woman in her fifties or sixties in good health. CDR3s include the opening cysteine and the closing phenylalanine or tryptophan.

TRBV19	TRBJ2-5	CASSGRLGAQYF
TRBV5-5	TRBJ1-5	CASSFDDRENQPQHF
TRBV6-2/TRBV6-3	TRBJ1-3	CASSSTRVYGNTIYF
TRBV5-1	TRBJ2-2	CASSLELASSTGELFF
TRBV12-3/TRBV12-4	TRBJ2-5	CASSSPGLAPPGTQYF
TRBV7-2	TRBJ2-3	CASSLRGSGPGFRTDTQYF
TRBV12-3/TRBV12-4	TRBJ2-1	CASSLGGFGSYNEQFF
TRBV5-1	TRBJ2-1	CASSFNLDNEQFF
TRBV20-1	TRBJ2-1	CSAGSREAGGYNEQFF
TRBV20-1	TRBJ2-3	CSARGGTGRTDTQYF
TRBV5-1	TRBJ2-7	CASSLAGGKADEQYF
TRBV2	TRBJ2-7	CASSVDAAYEQYF
TRBV3-1	TRBJ1-2	CASSQGDYGYTF
TRBV6-6	TRBJ2-5	CAGKQGAQETQYF
TRBV27	TRBJ2-7	CASRLSGQGQSYEQYF
TRBV20-1	TRBJ2-1	CSARDKGGSSYNEQFF
TRBV12-3/TRBV12-4	TRBJ2-2	CASSQGTAGELFF